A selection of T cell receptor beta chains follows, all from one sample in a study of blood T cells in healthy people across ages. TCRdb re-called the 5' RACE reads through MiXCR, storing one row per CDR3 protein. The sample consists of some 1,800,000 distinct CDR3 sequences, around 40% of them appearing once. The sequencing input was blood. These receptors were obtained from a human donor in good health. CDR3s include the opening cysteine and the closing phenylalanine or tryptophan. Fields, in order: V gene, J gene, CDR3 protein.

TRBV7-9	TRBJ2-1	CASSLPGTLSGEQFF
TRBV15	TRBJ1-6	CATSRDRGEYSPLHF
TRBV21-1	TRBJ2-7	CASSKGQGIIYEQYF
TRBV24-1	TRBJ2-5	CATSDATGQLIQETQYF
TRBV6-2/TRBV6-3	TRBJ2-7	CASSYSIEGSSYGQYF
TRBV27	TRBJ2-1	CASSSHRDLYNEQFF
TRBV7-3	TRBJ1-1	CASSLGSGSTEAFF
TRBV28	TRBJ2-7	CASSVTGGWSYEQYF
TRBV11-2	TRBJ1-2	CASSLWLGLDYGYTF
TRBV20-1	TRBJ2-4	CSAAYSVEQYF
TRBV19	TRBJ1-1	CATAGDTEAFF
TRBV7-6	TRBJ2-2	CATRTGNTGELFF
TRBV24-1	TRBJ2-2	CATSDPSRGALTGELFF
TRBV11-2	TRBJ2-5	CASSKGRNQETQYF
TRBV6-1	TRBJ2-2	CASSELPGTGLWWELFF
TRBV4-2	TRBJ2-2	CASSQGQGDTGELFF
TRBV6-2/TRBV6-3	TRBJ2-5	CASSNTRAGAAETQYF
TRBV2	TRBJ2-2	CASSTLLAGRAEELFF
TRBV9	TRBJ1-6	CASSVEQSSYNSPLHF
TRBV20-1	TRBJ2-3	CSARAISTDTQYF
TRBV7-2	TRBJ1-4	CASSLHRGSDEKLFF
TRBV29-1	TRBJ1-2	CSVRRQDPGYGYTF
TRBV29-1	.	CSVAMPDHSYNEQYF
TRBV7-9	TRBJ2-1	CASSLTGTAQFF
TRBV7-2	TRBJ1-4	CASSRGSQNEKLFF
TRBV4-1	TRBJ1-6	CASSQDWKDNSPLHF
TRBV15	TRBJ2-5	CATSKLPGAETQYF
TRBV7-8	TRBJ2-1	CASSLGGSSHSYNEQFF
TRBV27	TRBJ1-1	CATKDSVNTEAFF
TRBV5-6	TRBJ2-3	CASSLGRLAGRADTQYF
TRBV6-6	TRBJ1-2	CASSLRDRDYAF
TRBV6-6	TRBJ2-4	CASSYSGTGVKNIQYF
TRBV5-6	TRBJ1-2	CASSPTTGGTVGYTF
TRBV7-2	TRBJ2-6	CASSSTLAGGANVLTF
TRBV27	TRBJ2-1	CASKRGRGRSDEQFF
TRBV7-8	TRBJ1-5	CASSLDARVDQPQHF
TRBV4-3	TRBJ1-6	CASSLWVNAYNSPLHF
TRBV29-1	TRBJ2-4	CSVEAHQNTQYF
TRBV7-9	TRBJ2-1	CAVGQYNEQFF
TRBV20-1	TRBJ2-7	CSARDTGRDYEQYF